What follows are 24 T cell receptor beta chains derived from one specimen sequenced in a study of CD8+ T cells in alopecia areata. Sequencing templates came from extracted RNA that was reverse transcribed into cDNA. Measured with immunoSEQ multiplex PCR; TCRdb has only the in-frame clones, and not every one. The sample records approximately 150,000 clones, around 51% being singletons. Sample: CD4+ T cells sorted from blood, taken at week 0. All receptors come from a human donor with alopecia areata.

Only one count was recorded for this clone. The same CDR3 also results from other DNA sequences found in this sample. The DNA of the CDR3 is TGCAGCGTTGAGGGGGCAGGGCGCGAGACCCAGTACTTC. As protein: CSVEGAGRETQYF. The chain combines TRBV29-1 with TRBJ2-5, with D perhaps TRBD1 (6 bases). Germline V gene lookup returns CDR1 SQVTM and CDR2 ANQGSEA. Trimming shortened V by 3 bases and J by 5 bases, and 13 bases separated the two germline ends. The CDR3 length is 13 residues. Full variable domain (outside the CDR3, taken from reference TRBV29-1 and TRBJ2-5): SAVISQKPSRDICQRGTSLTIQCQVDSQVTMMFWYRQQPGQSLTLIATANQGSEATYESGFVIDKFPISRPNLTFSTLTVSNMSPEDSSIYLCSVEGAGRETQYFGPGTRLLVL.

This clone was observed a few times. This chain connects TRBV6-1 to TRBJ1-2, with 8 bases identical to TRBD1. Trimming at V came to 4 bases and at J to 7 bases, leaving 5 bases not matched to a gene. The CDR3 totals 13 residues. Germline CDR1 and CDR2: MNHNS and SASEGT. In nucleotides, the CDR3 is TGTGCCAGCAGTGCCCGGACAGGGTTTGGCTACACCTTC. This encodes CASSARTGFGYTF.

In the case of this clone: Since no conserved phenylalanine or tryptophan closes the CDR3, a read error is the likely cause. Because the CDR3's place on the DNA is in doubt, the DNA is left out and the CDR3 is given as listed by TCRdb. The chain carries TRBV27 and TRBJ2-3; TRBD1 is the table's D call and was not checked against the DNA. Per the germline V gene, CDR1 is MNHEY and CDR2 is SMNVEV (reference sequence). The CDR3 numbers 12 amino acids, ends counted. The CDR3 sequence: CASSLSYGSLIR.

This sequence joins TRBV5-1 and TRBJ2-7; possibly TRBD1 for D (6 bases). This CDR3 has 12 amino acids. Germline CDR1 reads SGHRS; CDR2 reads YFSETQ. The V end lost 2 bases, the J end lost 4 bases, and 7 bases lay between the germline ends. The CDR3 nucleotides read TGCGCCAGCAGCTTCGACAGGTACGAGCAGTACTTC. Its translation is CASSFDRYEQYF.

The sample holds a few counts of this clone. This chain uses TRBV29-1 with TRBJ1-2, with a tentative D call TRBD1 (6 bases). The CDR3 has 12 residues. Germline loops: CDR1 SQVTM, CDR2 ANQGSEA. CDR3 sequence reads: CSTIQGPNGYTF. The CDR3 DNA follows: TGCTCAACTATACAGGGACCGAACGGCTACACCTTC.

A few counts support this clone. The CDR3 DNA reads TGCGCCAGCAGTCCCAGGGGGAGGAGTGGGAAAAACATTCAGTACTTC. It specifies CASSPRGRSGKNIQYF. The V gene is TRBV23-1, the J gene TRBJ2-4, with TRBD1 as a possible D gene (7 bases). TRBV23-1 is marked as an open reading frame, function uncertain. This CDR3 is 16 amino acids long. The V gene lost 4 bases and the J gene lost 4 bases, with 17 bases spanning the gap.

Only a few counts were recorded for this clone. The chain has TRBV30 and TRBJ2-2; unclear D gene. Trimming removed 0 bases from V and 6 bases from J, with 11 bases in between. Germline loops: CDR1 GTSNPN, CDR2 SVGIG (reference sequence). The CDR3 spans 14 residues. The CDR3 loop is CAWSVRRQPGELFF. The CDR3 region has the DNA TGTGCCTGGAGTGTACGCAGGCAACCCGGGGAGCTGTTTTTT. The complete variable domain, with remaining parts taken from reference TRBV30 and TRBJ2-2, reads SQTIHQWPATLVQPVGSPLSLECTVEGTSNPNLYWYRQAAGRGLQLLFYSVGIGQISSEVPQNLSASRPQDRQFILSSKKLLLSDSGFYLCAWSVRRQPGELFFGEGSRLTVL.

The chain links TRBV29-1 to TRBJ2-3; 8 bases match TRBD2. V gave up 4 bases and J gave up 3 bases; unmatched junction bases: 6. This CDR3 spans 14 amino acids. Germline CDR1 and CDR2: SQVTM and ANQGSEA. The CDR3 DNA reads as TGCAGCGTTGTTGGTCTAGCGGGTACAGATACGCAGTATTTT. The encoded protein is CSVVGLAGTDTQYF.

The DNA for the CDR3 is TGTGCCAGTAGGTTTGCAGGGTCGGGCAATCAGCCCCAGCATTTT. It codes for CASRFAGSGNQPQHF. V gene TRBV19 combines with J gene TRBJ1-5; D possibly corresponds to TRBD1 (5 bases). This CDR3 region has 15 residues. Germline CDR1 is LNHDA and CDR2 is SQIVND (reference sequence). V shed 6 bases and J shed 2 bases, with 14 bases lying between them.

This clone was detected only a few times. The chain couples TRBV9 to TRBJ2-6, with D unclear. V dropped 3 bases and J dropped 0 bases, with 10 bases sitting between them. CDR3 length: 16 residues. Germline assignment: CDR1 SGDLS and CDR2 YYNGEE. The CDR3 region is CASSARLISGANVLTF. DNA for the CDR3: TGTGCCAGCAGCGCCCGGCTCATCTCTGGGGCCAACGTCCTGACTTTC.

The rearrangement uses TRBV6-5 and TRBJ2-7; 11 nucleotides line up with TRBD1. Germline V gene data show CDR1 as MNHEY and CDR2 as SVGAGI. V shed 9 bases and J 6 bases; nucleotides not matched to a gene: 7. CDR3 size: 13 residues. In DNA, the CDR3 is TGTGCCAGTTCTAGGGACAGGGGGTTCGAGCAGTACTTC. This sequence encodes CASSRDRGFEQYF.

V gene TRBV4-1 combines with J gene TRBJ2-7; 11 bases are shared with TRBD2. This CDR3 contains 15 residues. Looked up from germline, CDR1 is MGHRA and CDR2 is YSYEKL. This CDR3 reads CPGLAGGPSSYEQYF. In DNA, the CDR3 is TGCCCCGGGCTAGCGGGAGGCCCCAGCTCCTACGAGCAGTACTTC.

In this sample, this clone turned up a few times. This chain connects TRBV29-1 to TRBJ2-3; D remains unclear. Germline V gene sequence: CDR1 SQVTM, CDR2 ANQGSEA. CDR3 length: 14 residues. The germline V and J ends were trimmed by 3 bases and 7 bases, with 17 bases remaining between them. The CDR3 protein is CSVDGLVPANTQYF. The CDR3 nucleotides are TGCAGCGTTGATGGGCTAGTCCCGGCTAATACGCAGTATTTT.

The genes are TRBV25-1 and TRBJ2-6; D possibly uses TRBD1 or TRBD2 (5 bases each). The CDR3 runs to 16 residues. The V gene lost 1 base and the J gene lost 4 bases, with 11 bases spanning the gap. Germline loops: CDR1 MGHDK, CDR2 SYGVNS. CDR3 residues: CASSEWGSSGANVLTF. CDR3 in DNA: TGTGCCAGCAGTGAATGGGGGAGCTCCGGGGCCAACGTCCTGACTTTC. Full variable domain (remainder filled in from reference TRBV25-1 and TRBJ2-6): EADIYQTPRYLVIGTGKKITLECSQTMGHDKMYWYQQDPGMELHLIHYSYGVNSTEKGDLSSESTVSRIRTEHFPLTLESARPSHTSQYLCASSEWGSSGANVLTFGAGSRLTVL.

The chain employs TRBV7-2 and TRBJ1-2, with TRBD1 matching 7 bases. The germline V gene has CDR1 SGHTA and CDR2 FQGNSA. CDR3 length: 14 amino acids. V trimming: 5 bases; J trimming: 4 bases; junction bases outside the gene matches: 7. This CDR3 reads CASSTRTGPYGYTF. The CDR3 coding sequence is TGTGCCAGCAGCACGAGGACAGGCCCCTATGGCTACACCTTC. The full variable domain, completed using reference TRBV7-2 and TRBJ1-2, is GAGVSQSPSNKVTEKGKDVELRCDPISGHTALYWYRQSLGQGLEFLIYFQGNSAPDKSGLPSDRFSAERTGGSVSTLTIQRTQQEDSAVYLCASSTRTGPYGYTFGSGTRLTVV.

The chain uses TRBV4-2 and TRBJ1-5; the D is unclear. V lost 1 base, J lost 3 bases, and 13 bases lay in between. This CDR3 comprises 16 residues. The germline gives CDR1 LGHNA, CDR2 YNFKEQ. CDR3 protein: CASSQGGEAANQPQHF. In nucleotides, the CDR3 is TGTGCCAGCAGCCAAGGTGGGGAGGCGGCCAATCAGCCCCAGCATTTT.

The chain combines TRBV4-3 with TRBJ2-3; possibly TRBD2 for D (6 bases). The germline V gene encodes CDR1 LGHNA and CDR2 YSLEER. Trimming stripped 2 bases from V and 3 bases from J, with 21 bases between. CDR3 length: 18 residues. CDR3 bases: TGCGCCAGCAGCCAATCGCTCCCAGTGGGGGGTAGAACAGATACGCAGTATTTT. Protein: CASSQSLPVGGRTDTQYF.

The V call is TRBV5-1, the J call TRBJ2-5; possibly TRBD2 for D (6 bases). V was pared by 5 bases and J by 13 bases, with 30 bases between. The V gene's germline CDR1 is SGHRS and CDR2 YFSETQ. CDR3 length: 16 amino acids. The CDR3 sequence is CASSELWTTSSGARYF. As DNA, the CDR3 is TGCGCCAGCAGTGAACTATGGACTACCTCAAGTGGGGCCCGGTACTTC.

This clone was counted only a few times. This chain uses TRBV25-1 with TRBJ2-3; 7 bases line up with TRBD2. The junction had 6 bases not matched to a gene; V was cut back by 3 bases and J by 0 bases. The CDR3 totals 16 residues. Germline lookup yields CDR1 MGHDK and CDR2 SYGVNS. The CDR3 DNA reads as TGTGCCAGCAGTGATGTGGGCGGGGGAAGCACAGATACGCAGTATTTT. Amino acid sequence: CASSDVGGGSTDTQYF.

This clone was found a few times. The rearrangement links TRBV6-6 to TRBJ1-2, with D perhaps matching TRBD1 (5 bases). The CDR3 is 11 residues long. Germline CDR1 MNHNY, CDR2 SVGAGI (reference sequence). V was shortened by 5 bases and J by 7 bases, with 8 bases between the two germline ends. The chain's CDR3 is CASSVQGGYTF. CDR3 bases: TGTGCCAGCAGTGTTCAGGGTGGCTACACCTTC.

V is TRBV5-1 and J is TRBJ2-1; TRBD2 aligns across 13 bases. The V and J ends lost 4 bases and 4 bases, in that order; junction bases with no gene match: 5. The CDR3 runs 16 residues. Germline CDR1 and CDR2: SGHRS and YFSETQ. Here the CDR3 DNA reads TGCGCCAGCAGCGTTAGACTAGCGGGAGGTTACAATGAGCAGTTCTTC. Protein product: CASSVRLAGGYNEQFF.

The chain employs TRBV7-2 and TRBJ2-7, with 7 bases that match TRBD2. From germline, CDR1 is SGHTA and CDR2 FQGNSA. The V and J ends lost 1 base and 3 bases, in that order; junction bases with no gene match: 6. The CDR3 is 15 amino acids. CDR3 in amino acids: CASSLEAGTLYEQYF. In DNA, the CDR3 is TGTGCCAGCAGCTTAGAAGCGGGAACCCTCTACGAGCAGTACTTC.

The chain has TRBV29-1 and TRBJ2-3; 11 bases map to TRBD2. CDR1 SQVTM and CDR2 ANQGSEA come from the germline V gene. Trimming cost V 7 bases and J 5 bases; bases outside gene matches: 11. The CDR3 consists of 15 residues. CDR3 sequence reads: CSADTLAGVIDTQYF. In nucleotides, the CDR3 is TGCAGCGCTGACACACTAGCGGGAGTTATAGATACGCAGTATTTT.

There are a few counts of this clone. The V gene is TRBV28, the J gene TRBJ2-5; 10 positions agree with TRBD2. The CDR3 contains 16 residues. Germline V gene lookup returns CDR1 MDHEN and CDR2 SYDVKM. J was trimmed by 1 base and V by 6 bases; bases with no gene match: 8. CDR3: CASRGGLAATQETQYF. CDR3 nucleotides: TGTGCCAGCAGGGGTGGACTAGCGGCAACCCAAGAGACCCAGTACTTC.